This entry lists 22 T cell receptor beta chains sequenced from one sample in a study of CD8 T cells in ankylosing spondylitis. Each CDR3 protein is one row after TCRdb ran MiXCR on the 5' RACE reads. The profile covers over 700,000 distinct CDR3 sequences, with under 20% appearing a single time and under 20% taken by the ten largest. General study results and limits: Made up of eight highly homologous variants, a TCR beta motif appeared characteristic of ankylosing spondylitis blood.

No antigen has been identified for these receptors. Sequenced input: blood, either unsorted or a sorted T cell fraction (not recorded which). All receptors derive from a male donor with ankylosing spondylitis.

The gene calls are TRBV7-6 and TRBJ1-6; TRBD1 matches 7 bases. The V gene end was trimmed by 5 bases and the J gene end by 0 bases; junction bases not matched to a gene: 10. The CDR3 extends over 18 amino acids. Germline CDR1 reads SGHVS; CDR2 reads FNYEAQ. The CDR3: CASSPKGRDSSYNSPLHF. DNA of the CDR3: TGTGCCAGCAGCCCGAAAGGCAGGGACAGCTCCTATAATTCACCCCTCCACTTT.

This chain links TRBV19 with TRBJ1-2, with 7 bases identical to TRBD1. From germline, CDR1 is LNHDA and CDR2 SQIVND (reference sequence). V was pared by 5 bases and J by 0 bases, with 12 bases of the junction left unmatched. The CDR3 length is 17 residues. CDR3 sequence: CASSLRTQQGTNYGYTF. CDR3 DNA: TGTGCCAGTAGTCTCCGGACCCAACAGGGGACTAACTATGGCTACACCTTC.

The rearrangement links TRBV3-1 to TRBJ1-1; the D gene is possibly TRBD1 (5 bases). This CDR3 spans 14 amino acids. From germline, CDR1 is LGHDT and CDR2 YNNKEL (reference sequence). The V gene lost 2 bases and the J gene lost 0 bases, with 7 bases spanning the gap. The CDR3, as DNA: TGTGCCAGCAGCCAAAGGGGAGTGAACACTGAAGCTTTCTTT. Translation: CASSQRGVNTEAFF.

This clonotype was observed many times. The rearrangement uses TRBV7-3 and TRBJ1-5; D is possibly TRBD1 (6 bases). V was trimmed by 2 bases and J by 5 bases, leaving 10 bases between them. The CDR3 runs to 14 residues. From germline, CDR1 is SGHTA and CDR2 FQGTGA. The CDR3 DNA follows: TGTGCCAGCAGCTTATTGTCAGGGGATCAGCCCCAGCATTTT. Encoded protein: CASSLLSGDQPQHF.

The chain has TRBV7-2 and TRBJ2-7; no clear D gene. The CDR3 runs to 13 residues. The germline V gene has CDR1 SGHTA and CDR2 FQGNSA. Trimming took off 0 bases at V and 6 bases at J, with 9 bases between the two ends. This CDR3 is CASSLAPSSEQYF. CDR3 coding DNA: TGTGCCAGCAGCTTAGCGCCCAGTAGCGAGCAGTACTTC.

J is TRBJ2-1 and V is TRBV7-9; D gene unclear. In germline, CDR1 is SEHNR, CDR2 FQNEAQ (reference sequence). This CDR3 region has 12 residues. Trimming pared 1 base from V and 15 bases from J, leaving 13 bases between. The CDR3 DNA reads TGTGCCAGCAGCTTAGTTGGTTTGGAAGGGTTCTTC. It translates to CASSLVGLEGFF.

The rearrangement joins TRBV7-2 to TRBJ1-1; D call uncertain. Trimming shortened V by 5 bases and J by 0 bases, and 13 bases separated the two germline ends. CDR3 length: 15 amino acids. Looked up from germline, CDR1 is SGHTA and CDR2 is FQGNSA. The CDR3 here is CASSDGRLVNTEAFF. The CDR3 DNA follows: TGTGCCAGCAGCGACGGACGGCTGGTGAACACTGAAGCTTTCTTT.

The table lists this clonotype with a few counts. The chain employs TRBV5-8 and TRBJ1-3, with 7 bases lining up with TRBD1. This CDR3 region has 15 residues. Trimming removed 4 bases from V and 4 bases from J; junction bases left unmatched: 8. Germline-derived CDR1 and CDR2 are SGHTS and YDEGEE. The CDR3 protein is CASSPGQVGGNTIYF. The CDR3, as DNA: TGTGCCAGCAGCCCCGGACAGGTCGGAGGAAACACCATATATTTT.

The sample holds a few counts of this clonotype. The chain recombines TRBV4-2 with TRBJ2-5, with a possible D match to TRBD1 (6 bases). The germline V gene has CDR1 LGHNA and CDR2 YNFKEQ. The CDR3 length is 14 residues. V was pared by 2 bases and J by 5 bases, with 12 bases between. The CDR3 loop is CASSQPRGLETQYF. CDR3 in DNA: TGTGCCAGCAGCCAACCCAGGGGCCTGGAGACCCAGTACTTC.

This clonotype was counted a single time. V usage is TRBV2 and J usage is TRBJ2-1; D remains unclear. The CDR3 sequence is 13 residues long. V lost 7 bases, J lost 11 bases, and 18 bases lay in between. In germline, CDR1 is SNHLY, CDR2 FYNNEI. The CDR3 spells CASISGSSRQQFF. CDR3 sequence (DNA): TGTGCCAGCATTTCTGGCTCCTCCAGGCAGCAGTTCTTC.

This clonotype occurred a few times. The chain couples TRBV29-1 to TRBJ1-5; D ambiguous. Trimming took 4 bases from V and 7 from J, leaving 5 bases between them. From germline, CDR1 is SQVTM and CDR2 ANQGSEA. This CDR3 comprises 10 residues. DNA for the CDR3: TGCAGCGTTGGGGAACAGCCCCAGCATTTT. It yields the protein CSVGEQPQHF.

This clonotype was seen only a few times. CDR3 DNA sequence: TGTGCCAGCAGCCAGACCGGGACTTCAAACTACGAGCAGTACTTC. Protein: CASSQTGTSNYEQYF. The chain joins TRBV13 to TRBJ2-7, with D maybe TRBD2 (6 bases). This CDR3 has 15 residues. Germline-derived CDR1 and CDR2 are PRHDT and FYEKMQ (reference sequence). Trimming removed 5 bases at V and 3 bases at J, with 17 bases between.

The chain couples TRBV11-2 to TRBJ1-2; the D is unclear. The V and J ends lost 5 bases and 7 bases respectively, with 29 bases between them. CDR3 length: 18 residues. CDR1 and CDR2 from the germline V gene are SGHAT and FQNNGV. The CDR3 nucleotides read TGTGCCAGCAGCCAATCCCCCACCCAAGGAAGAGCATTGGGTGGCTACACCTTC. Protein: CASSQSPTQGRALGGYTF.

This clonotype has a handful of counts. The rearrangement links TRBV28 to TRBJ1-5, with TRBD1 identical over 9 bases. Germline values: CDR1 MDHEN, CDR2 SYDVKM. J lost 5 bases, V lost 6 bases, and 8 bases had no gene match. The CDR3 covers 15 residues. CDR3 sequence: CASRLTGGTDQPQHF. Written as DNA, the CDR3 is TGTGCCAGCAGGCTGACAGGGGGGACGGATCAGCCCCAGCATTTT. The entire variable domain, with the rest obtained from reference TRBV28 and TRBJ1-5, is as follows: DVKVTQSSRYLVKRTGEKVFLECVQDMDHENMFWYRQDPGLGLRLIYFSYDVKMKEKGDIPEGYSVSREKKERFSLILESASTNQTSMYLCASRLTGGTDQPQHFGDGTRLSIL.

The rearrangement uses TRBV20-1 and TRBJ1-5; 9 bases agree with TRBD1. This CDR3 has 14 residues. CDR1 is DFQATT, CDR2 SNEGSKA, per germline (reference sequence). Unmatched junction bases numbered 5, after V lost 1 base and J lost 7 bases. The CDR3 reads CSARGTGGEQPQHF. The CDR3 region has the DNA TGCAGTGCTAGAGGAACAGGGGGCGAACAGCCCCAGCATTTT.

This clonotype has only a few counts. The chain uses TRBV6-5 and TRBJ2-1; D remains unclear. The CDR3 loop spans 15 amino acids. Trimming removed 0 bases at V and 7 bases at J, with 13 bases between. The germline CDR1 and CDR2 sequences are MNHEY and SVGAGI. The CDR3 DNA follows: TGTGCCAGCAGTTACTCGAAGTTTGGGGATAATGAGCAGTTCTTC. Protein product: CASSYSKFGDNEQFF.

In its sample, this clonotype was seen a few times. This chain uses TRBV5-6 with TRBJ2-1, with TRBD2 identical over 11 bases. Germline CDR1 reads SGHDT; CDR2 reads YYEEEE. Losses at the gene ends were 4 bases for V and 4 bases for J; bases not matched to a gene: 7. The CDR3 runs to 16 residues. The CDR3 sequence: CASSQGTSGWYNEQFF. DNA for the CDR3: TGTGCCAGCAGCCAGGGGACTAGCGGATGGTACAATGAGCAGTTCTTC.

The CDR3 loop reads CSAPRYETQYF. For the CDR3, the DNA is TGCAGTGCTCCCCGGTACGAGACCCAGTACTTC. This rearrangement joins TRBV20-1 to TRBJ2-5; D uncertain. Germline CDR1 reads DFQATT; CDR2 reads SNEGSKA (reference sequence). This CDR3 has 11 amino acids. Trimming removed 5 bases from V and 5 bases from J, with 9 bases in between.

The rearrangement uses TRBV27 and TRBJ2-5; 8 bases map to TRBD1. The J segment lost 1 base and the V segment lost 3 bases, leaving 7 bases of the junction unmatched. The CDR3 length is 16 residues. Looked up from germline, CDR1 is MNHEY and CDR2 is SMNVEV (reference sequence). The CDR3 here is CASSFLGQGAQETQYF. The CDR3 region has the DNA TGTGCCAGCAGTTTCCTCGGACAGGGCGCCCAAGAGACCCAGTACTTC.

This clonotype was observed a handful of times. The chain combines TRBV30 with TRBJ1-2, with no clear D. CDR1 and CDR2 from the germline V gene are GTSNPN and SVGIG (reference sequence). There are 12 residues in the CDR3. V shed 8 bases and J shed 8 bases, with 18 bases lying between them. The CDR3: CAGSLDFEGYTF. DNA for the CDR3: TGTGCCGGCTCTTTGGATTTTGAGGGCTACACCTTC.

This clonotype appeared a few times. The V gene is TRBV21-1, the J gene TRBJ2-1. TRBV21-1 is a documented pseudogene. CDR3 size: 17 residues. The CDR3 here is CASSKWTLSSSYNEQFF. Here the CDR3 DNA reads TGTGCCAGCAGCAAATGGACCCTTTCTAGCTCCTACAATGAGCAGTTCTTC.

This chain links TRBV6-2 or TRBV6-3 with TRBJ2-1; D might be TRBD2 (6 bases). Germline V gene sequence: CDR1 MNHEY, CDR2 SVGEGT. The CDR3 totals 15 residues. V lost 2 bases to trimming and J lost 8 bases, with 16 bases between them. The CDR3 DNA reads TGTGCCAGCAGTTACGGGCGGGATTTTAGCTATGAGCAGTTCTTC. This gives the protein CASSYGRDFSYEQFF.